A selection of T cell receptor beta chains follows, all from one sample in a study of a mutant IDH1 vaccine in newly diagnosed glioma. Sequencing used immunoSEQ multiplex PCR; TCRdb keeps in-frame clones, though not all of them. Among tens of thousands of clones listed, approximately 83% were seen once. Their antigen targets remain unknown. The material sequenced was PBMCs, taken from a glioma patient whose treatment included an IDH1 peptide vaccine. The receptors stem from a man aged 25-45 years with glioma. CDR3s include the opening cysteine and the closing phenylalanine or tryptophan. The D gene is left open where the match is weak. Size is omitted from some rows. Given values are once, few, many or a class for expanded clones.

>TRBD2|TRBV7-9|TRBJ2-7|NA
TGTGCCAGCAGCCCGATTAGCGGGAGTCCCTACGAGCAGTACTTC
CASSPISGSPYEQYF
>NA|TRBV2|TRBJ1-2|few
TGTGCCAGCAATGATGGCGACTATGGCTACACCTTC
CASNDGDYGYTF
>TRBD2|TRBV5-6|TRBJ2-5|NA
TGTGCCAGCAGCTGGGGCCCGGGACTAGCGGAGACCCAGTACTTC
CASSWGPGLAETQYF
>NA|TRBV30|TRBJ1-4|once
TGTGCCTGGAGTCCCGGGACACGACATGAAAAACTGTTTTTT
CAWSPGTRHEKLFF
>TRBD1|TRBV5-4|TRBJ1-2|NA
TGTGCCAGCCGGGATGAAAGAAGTCCACAGGGGGCCCTTCGCTATGGCTACACCTTC
CASRDERSPQGALRYGYTF
>TRBD2|TRBV28|TRBJ2-3|NA
TGTGCCAGCAGTTACCAAGCGGGAGGAAACACAGATACGCAGTATTTT
CASSYQAGGNTDTQYF
>NA|TRBV9|TRBJ1-2|NA
TGTGCCAGCAGCGTAGCTACTGAACGGGGGGTGGGCTATGGCTACACCTTC
CASSVATERGVGYGYTF
>TRBD2|TRBV2|TRBJ2-7|once
TGTGCCAGTTCGGGGAGTGGGAGGGTTTCCTACGAGCAGTACTTC
CASSGSGRVSYEQYF
>NA|TRBV2|TRBJ1-5|NA
TGTGCCAGCAGTGAATCCCGTTCATATCAGCCCCAGCATTTT
CASSESRSYQPQHF
>NA|TRBV7-9|TRBJ1-4|NA
TGTGCCAGCAGCTCGGGGGACTCAACTAATGAAAAACTGTTTTTT
CASSSGDSTNEKLFF
>NA|TRBV5-8|TRBJ1-2|NA
TGTGCCAGCACCCGACGACCGACTAACTATGGCTACACCTTC
CASTRRPTNYGYTF
>NA|TRBV4-1|TRBJ2-5|NA
TGCGCCAGCAGCCCAACCTTGGATGAGGAGACCCAGTACTTC
CASSPTLDEETQYF
>TRBD1|TRBV13|TRBJ2-2|NA
TGTGCCAGCAGCCCGGGACAGGGGGTCACCGGGGAGCTGTTTTTT
CASSPGQGVTGELFF
>NA|TRBV6-6|TRBJ2-3|NA
TGTGCCAGCAGTGCTACAGATACGCAGTATTTT
CASSATDTQYF
>TRBD2|TRBV2|TRBJ2-7|NA
TGTGCCAGCAGCGAGCAGGGACTAGCGGTTAGCTACGAGCAGTACTTC
CASSEQGLAVSYEQYF
>NA|TRBV15|TRBJ1-1|few
TGTGCCACCAGCAGAGTAGGCACAGGTCCGAACACTGAAGCTTTCTTT
CATSRVGTGPNTEAFF
>NA|TRBV15|TRBJ2-5|NA
TGTGCCACCAGCAGAGGAGAGACCCAGTACTTC
CATSRGETQYF
>TRBD2|TRBV19|TRBJ2-7|once
TGTGCCAGTAGCCCTCGGACTAGCGGGAGGAACTACGAGCAGTACTTC
CASSPRTSGRNYEQYF
>NA|TRBV6-1|TRBJ2-7|once
TGTGCCAGCAGCGAAAATTACCAGTCGGGGGCGAAATACGAGCAGTACTTC
CASSENYQSGAKYEQYF
>TRBD1|TRBV4-1|TRBJ1-5|NA
TGCGCCAGCAGCCAAGTGGCAGGGGGGATCAATCAGCCCCAGCATTTT
CASSQVAGGINQPQHF
>NA|TRBV7-2|TRBJ1-1|NA
TGTGCCAGCAGAAGAGCAACAGGGAACACTGAAGCTTTCTTT
CASRRATGNTEAFF
>NA|TRBV30|TRBJ2-3|NA
TGTGCCTGGAGTAAAGGGGCTGGAGCAGATACGCAGTATTTT
CAWSKGAGADTQYF
>TRBD1|TRBV5-1|TRBJ2-2|few
TGCGCCAGCAGCTCGGGACAGCGAAACACCGGGGAGCTGTTTTTT
CASSSGQRNTGELFF
>NA|TRBV5-3|TRBJ1-4|NA
TGTGCCAGAGAGCAGGGATCGCAGGGGGAAAAACTGTTTTTT
CAREQGSQGEKLFF